A selection of T cell receptor beta chains follows, all from one sample in a study of neurological immune-mediated disorders. TCRdb processed the 5' RACE reads anew with MiXCR; each CDR3 protein has one entry. Among 20,000 to 25,000 distinct CDR3 sequences listed, around 15% were seen once. Sequencing used CD8+ T cells from blood. All receptors derive from a woman aged 18-29 years with multiple sclerosis. CDR3s include the opening cysteine and the closing phenylalanine or tryptophan. D genes are given only for firm matches. Not all rows give a size; the values are once, few, many and, for expanded clones, a class.

clone size,V gene,D gene,J gene,CDR3 protein,CDR3 DNA
medium-sized,TRBV9,TRBD2,TRBJ2-3,CASSVRSGRSDTQYF,TGTGCCAGCAGCGTACGGAGCGGGAGGTCAGATACGCAGTATTTT
many,TRBV5-1,NA,TRBJ1-1,CASSLGYPTEAFF,TGCGCCAGCAGCTTAGGGTACCCCACTGAAGCTTTCTTT
NA,TRBV7-9,NA,TRBJ2-1,CASSSLIGAQQFF,TGTGCCAGCAGCTCATTAATAGGGGCCCAGCAGTTCTTC
many,TRBV20-1,NA,TRBJ2-6,CSAGLHSGANVLTF,TGCAGTGCGGGGCTCCACTCTGGGGCCAACGTCCTGACTTTC
many,TRBV7-9,NA,TRBJ1-6,CASSLGNSPLHF,TGTGCCAGCAGCTTAGGTAATTCACCCCTCCACTTT
many,TRBV27,NA,TRBJ2-3,CASSLFMAESSTDTQYF,TGTGCCAGCAGTTTATTTATGGCGGAGTCTAGCACAGATACGCAGTATTTT
many,TRBV20-1,TRBD2,TRBJ2-5,CSAGTSGQETQYF,TGCAGTGCTGGGACTAGCGGCCAAGAGACCCAGTACTTC
many,TRBV6-4,TRBD1,TRBJ1-2,CASSDSTGGGYTF,TGTGCCAGCAGTGACTCGACAGGGGGCGGCTACACCTTC
NA,TRBV15,NA,TRBJ1-1,CATSRDTGGSEAFF,TGTGCCACCAGCAGAGATACGGGAGGATCTGAAGCTTTCTTT
many,TRBV5-1,TRBD1,TRBJ2-2,CASSLISTGISGELFF,TGCGCCAGCAGCTTAATCTCGACAGGGATATCCGGGGAGCTGTTTTTT
NA,TRBV12-3/TRBV12-4,TRBD1,TRBJ2-5,CASSPGQVAQETQYF,TGTGCCAGCAGTCCCGGACAGGTCGCGCAAGAGACCCAGTACTTC
many,TRBV7-9,NA,TRBJ1-1,CASTSIPEAFF,TGTGCCAGCACCTCCATTCCGGAGGCTTTCTTT
NA,TRBV20-1,TRBD2,TRBJ2-1,CSARDLSGTSGYNEQFF,TGCAGTGCTAGAGATTTGAGTGGGACTAGCGGATACAATGAGCAGTTCTTC
NA,TRBV20-1,TRBD1,TRBJ2-5,CSASKDRGGSVYQETQYF,TGCAGTGCTAGTAAGGACAGGGGCGGGTCGGTGTACCAAGAGACCCAGTACTTC
many,TRBV15,TRBD1,TRBJ1-5,CATSIGTGGSSNQPQHF,TGTGCCACCAGCATAGGGACAGGGGGCTCAAGCAATCAGCCCCAGCATTTT
NA,TRBV20-1,NA,TRBJ2-3,CSQRALTSTDTQYF,TGCAGTCAAAGAGCGTTAACTAGCACAGATACGCAGTATTTT
many,TRBV5-1,TRBD2,TRBJ2-1,CASSLVLAGAYNEQFF,TGCGCCAGCAGCTTGGTTCTAGCGGGGGCATACAATGAGCAGTTCTTC
many,TRBV20-1,TRBD1,TRBJ2-3,CSAMDRVGRTDTQYF,TGCAGTGCTATGGACAGGGTAGGGAGAACAGATACGCAGTATTTT
many,TRBV7-6,NA,TRBJ2-3,CASSLGAYDTQYF,TGTGCCAGCAGCTTAGGGGCATATGATACGCAGTATTTT
many,TRBV5-1,NA,TRBJ2-1,CASSLGAGSYNEQFF,TGCGCCAGCAGCTTGGGGGCAGGCTCCTACAATGAGCAGTTCTTC
many,TRBV20-1,NA,TRBJ2-7,CSAEKAHRRYEQYF,TGCAGTGCTGAAAAAGCCCACCGACGCTACGAGCAGTACTTC
large,TRBV15,TRBD1,TRBJ2-4,CATSSYGQGANLNIQYF,TGTGCCACCAGCAGTTATGGTCAGGGGGCTAACTTAAACATTCAGTACTTC
many,TRBV6-6,TRBD1,TRBJ2-1,CASSLGTTGAYNEQFF,TGTGCCAGCAGCCTTGGAACGACAGGGGCGTACAATGAGCAGTTCTTC
few,TRBV20-1,TRBD2,TRBJ2-5,CSAPAAGAYQETQYF,TGCAGTGCTCCAGCAGCGGGAGCCTACCAAGAGACCCAGTACTTC
many,TRBV25-1,NA,TRBJ2-3,CASAFRTDTQYF,TGTGCCAGCGCCTTTAGGACAGATACGCAGTATTTT
many,TRBV5-6,NA,TRBJ2-5,CASSLFGREQETQYF,TGTGCCAGCAGCTTGTTTGGCAGGGAGCAAGAGACCCAGTACTTC
many,TRBV7-8,NA,TRBJ2-3,CASSQTGVLSTDTQYF,TGTGCCAGCAGCCAAACGGGCGTGTTGAGCACAGATACGCAGTATTTT
many,TRBV29-1,NA,TRBJ2-1,CSVQGGSYNEQFF,TGCAGCGTTCAAGGAGGCTCCTACAATGAGCAGTTCTTC
many,TRBV20-1,TRBD1,TRBJ1-5,CSAEPQGTSNQPQHF,TGCAGTGCTGAGCCACAGGGGACTAGCAATCAGCCCCAGCATTTT
many,TRBV6-6,NA,TRBJ2-5,CATLAETQYF,TGTGCCACACTCGCGGAGACCCAGTACTTC
many,TRBV7-9,TRBD1,TRBJ2-5,CASSSRQGVRETQYF,TGTGCCAGCAGCTCTCGACAGGGGGTAAGAGAGACCCAGTACTTC
medium-sized,TRBV4-1,TRBD1,TRBJ1-1,CASRDRGTEAFF,TGCGCCAGCAGGGACAGGGGCACTGAAGCTTTCTTT
many,TRBV3-1,TRBD2,TRBJ2-1,CASSFPSGSRRDEQFF,TGTGCCAGCAGCTTTCCGAGCGGGAGTCGGAGAGATGAGCAGTTCTTC
many,TRBV20-1,NA,TRBJ1-3,CSAVVGTGNTIYF,TGCAGTGCTGTTGTCGGGACTGGAAACACCATATATTTT
few,TRBV7-8,NA,TRBJ2-1,CASSLGPGDEQFF,TGTGCCAGCAGCTTAGGCCCGGGAGATGAGCAGTTCTTC
many,TRBV4-3,NA,TRBJ2-5,CASSQDGDRAETQYF,TGCGCCAGCAGCCAAGACGGAGATAGAGCGGAGACCCAGTACTTC
medium-sized,TRBV20-1,NA,TRBJ2-7,CSVRIVSSYEQYF,TGCAGTGTCAGGATCGTAAGCTCCTACGAGCAGTACTTC